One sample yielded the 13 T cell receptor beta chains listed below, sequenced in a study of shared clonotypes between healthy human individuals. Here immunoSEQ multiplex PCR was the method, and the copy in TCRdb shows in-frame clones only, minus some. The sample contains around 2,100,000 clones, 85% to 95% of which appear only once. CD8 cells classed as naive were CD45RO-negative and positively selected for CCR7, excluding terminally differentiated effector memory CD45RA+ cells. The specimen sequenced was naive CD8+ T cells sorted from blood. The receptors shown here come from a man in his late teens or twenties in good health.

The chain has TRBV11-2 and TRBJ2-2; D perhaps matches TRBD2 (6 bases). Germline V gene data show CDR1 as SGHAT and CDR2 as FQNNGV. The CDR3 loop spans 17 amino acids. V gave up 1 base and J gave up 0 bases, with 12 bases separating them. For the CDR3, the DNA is TGTGCCAGCAGCTTAGCTTATGGAGGGGCGAACACCGGGGAGCTGTTTTTT. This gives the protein CASSLAYGGANTGELFF.

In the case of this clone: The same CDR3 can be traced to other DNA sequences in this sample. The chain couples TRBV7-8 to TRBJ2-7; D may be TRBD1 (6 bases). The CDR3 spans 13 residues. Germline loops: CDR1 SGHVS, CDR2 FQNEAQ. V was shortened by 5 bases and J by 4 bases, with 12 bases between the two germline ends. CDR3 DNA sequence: TGTGCCAGCAGCCAGGGGCGGACTTACGAGCAGTACTTC. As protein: CASSQGRTYEQYF.

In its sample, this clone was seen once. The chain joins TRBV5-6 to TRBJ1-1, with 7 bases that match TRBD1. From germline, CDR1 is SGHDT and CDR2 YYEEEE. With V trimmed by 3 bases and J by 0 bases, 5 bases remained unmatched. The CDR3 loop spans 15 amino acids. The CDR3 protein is CASSWDRGLNTEAFF. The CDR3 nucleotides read TGTGCCAGCAGCTGGGACAGAGGACTGAACACTGAAGCTTTCTTT.

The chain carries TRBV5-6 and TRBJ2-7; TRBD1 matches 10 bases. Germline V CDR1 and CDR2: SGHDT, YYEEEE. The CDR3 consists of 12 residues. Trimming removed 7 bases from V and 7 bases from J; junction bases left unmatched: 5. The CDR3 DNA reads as TGTGCCAGCCGGACAGGGGGTAGGGAGCAGTACTTC. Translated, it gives CASRTGGREQYF.

CDR3 nucleotide sequence: TGCGCCAGCAGCCTGAGGGGTTTACCGCATGGCTACACCTTC. Translation: CASSLRGLPHGYTF. This chain connects TRBV5-1 to TRBJ1-2; possibly TRBD1 for D (5 bases). The length of the CDR3 is 14 residues. V lost 4 bases and J 6 bases, leaving 16 bases between the germline ends. In germline, CDR1 is SGHRS, CDR2 YFSETQ.

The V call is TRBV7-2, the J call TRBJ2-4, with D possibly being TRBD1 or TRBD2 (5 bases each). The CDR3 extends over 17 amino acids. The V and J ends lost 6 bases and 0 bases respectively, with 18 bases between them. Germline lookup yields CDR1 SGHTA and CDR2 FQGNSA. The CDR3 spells CASSSPGANLAKNIQYF. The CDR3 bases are TGTGCCAGCAGTTCCCCCGGGGCCAACTTAGCCAAAAACATTCAGTACTTC. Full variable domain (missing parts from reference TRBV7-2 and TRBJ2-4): GAGVSQSPSNKVTEKGKDVELRCDPISGHTALYWYRQSLGQGLEFLIYFQGNSAPDKSGLPSDRFSAERTGGSVSTLTIQRTQQEDSAVYLCASSSPGANLAKNIQYFGAGTRLSVL.

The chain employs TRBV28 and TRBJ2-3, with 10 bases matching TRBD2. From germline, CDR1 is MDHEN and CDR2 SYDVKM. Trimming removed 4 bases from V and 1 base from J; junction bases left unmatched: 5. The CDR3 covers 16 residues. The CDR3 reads CASSSPGTSGTDTQYF. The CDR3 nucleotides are TGTGCCAGCAGTTCACCCGGGACTAGCGGCACAGATACGCAGTATTTT.

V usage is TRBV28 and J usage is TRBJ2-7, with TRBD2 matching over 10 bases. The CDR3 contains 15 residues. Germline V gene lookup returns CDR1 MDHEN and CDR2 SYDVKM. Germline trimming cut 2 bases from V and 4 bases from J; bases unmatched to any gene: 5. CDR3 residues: CASSLQSGGAYEQYF. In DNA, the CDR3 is TGTGCCAGCAGTTTACAGAGCGGGGGGGCATACGAGCAGTACTTC.

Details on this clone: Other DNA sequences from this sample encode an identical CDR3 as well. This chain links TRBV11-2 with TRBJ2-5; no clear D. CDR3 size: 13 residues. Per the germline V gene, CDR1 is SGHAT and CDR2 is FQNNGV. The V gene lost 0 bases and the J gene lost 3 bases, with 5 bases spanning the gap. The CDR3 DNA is TGTGCCAGCAGCTTAGATCCAGAAGAGACCCAGTACTTC. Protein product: CASSLDPEETQYF.

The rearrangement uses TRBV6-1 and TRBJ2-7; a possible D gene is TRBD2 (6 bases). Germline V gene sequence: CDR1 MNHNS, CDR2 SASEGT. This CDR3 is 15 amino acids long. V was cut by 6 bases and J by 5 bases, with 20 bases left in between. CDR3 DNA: TGTGCCAGCAGCCGATTCACCACAACTAGCCACGAGCAGTACTTC. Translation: CASSRFTTTSHEQYF.

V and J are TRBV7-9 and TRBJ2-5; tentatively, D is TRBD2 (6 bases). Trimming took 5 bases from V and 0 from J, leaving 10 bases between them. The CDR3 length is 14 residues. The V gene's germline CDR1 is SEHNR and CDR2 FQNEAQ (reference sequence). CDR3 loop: CASSDRDYQETQYF. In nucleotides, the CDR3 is TGTGCCAGCAGCGACCGGGACTACCAAGAGACCCAGTACTTC.

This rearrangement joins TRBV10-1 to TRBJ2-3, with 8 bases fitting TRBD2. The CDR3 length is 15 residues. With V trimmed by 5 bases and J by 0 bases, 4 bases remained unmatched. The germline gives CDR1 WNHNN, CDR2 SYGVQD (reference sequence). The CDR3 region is CASSPGLASTDTQYF. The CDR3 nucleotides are TGCGCCAGCAGTCCAGGACTAGCTAGCACAGATACGCAGTATTTT.

The CDR3 is CASSTVLNNEQFF. CDR3 nucleotides: TGTGCCAGCAGCACCGTCCTAAACAATGAGCAGTTCTTC. The gene calls are TRBV7-9 and TRBJ2-1; D is unresolved. The CDR3 length is 13 residues. Trimming removed 5 bases at V and 5 bases at J, with 10 bases between. Germline CDR1 reads SEHNR; CDR2 reads FQNEAQ (reference sequence).